The 13 T cell receptor beta chains below all came from one sample that was sequenced in a study of T cells in Graves' hyperthyroidism and ophthalmopathy. RNA transcripts provided the source from which TCR beta CDR3 regions were amplified. A first-round RT-PCR of the TCR CDR3 used the HTBI primer set. TCRdb analysed the multiplex PCR reads with MiXCR anew, one entry per CDR3 protein. The table lists 500,000 to 650,000 distinct CDR3 sequences, about 20% of them singletons. The material sequenced was blood. Receptor source: a man aged 35 to 55 with Graves' ophthalmopathy.

This clonotype appeared a few times. The V and J genes are TRBV7-2 and TRBJ2-1; 10 bases match TRBD2. The germline V gene has CDR1 SGHTA and CDR2 FQGNSA. The CDR3 runs to 14 residues. Trimming at V came to 6 bases and at J to 6 bases, leaving 5 bases not matched to a gene. The CDR3 bases are TGTGCCAGCAGACTAGCGGGAAGCGGCAATGAGCAGTTCTTC. It yields the protein CASRLAGSGNEQFF.

On this clonotype: A much larger clone lies one base from this, so it may be a read error. The chain carries TRBV18 and TRBJ2-7, with no clear D. The germline gives CDR1 KGHSH, CDR2 LQKENI. The CDR3 is made up of 13 amino acids. CDR3 amino acids: CAGSPPASYEQYF. DNA of the CDR3: TGTGCCGGCTCACCACCGGCCTCCTACGAGCAGTACTTC. Full variable domain (remainder filled in from reference TRBV18 and TRBJ2-7): NAGVMQNPRHLVRRRGQEARLRCSPMKGHSHVYWYRQLPEEGLKFMVYLQKENIIDESGMPKERFSAEFPKEGPSILRIQQVVRGDSAAYFCAGSPPASYEQYFGPGTRLTVT.

This clonotype has a count of ten or more. The chain couples TRBV7-8 to TRBJ1-4; D not resolved. CDR1 SGHVS and CDR2 FQNEAQ come from the germline V gene. V lost 4 bases to trimming and J lost 7 bases, with 16 bases between them. The CDR3 totals 15 residues. The CDR3 loop reads CASSSDWVVGEKLFF. The CDR3 DNA sequence: TGTGCCAGCAGCTCAGACTGGGTAGTTGGTGAAAAACTGTTTTTT.

This rearrangement joins TRBV10-3 to TRBJ2-5; 11 nucleotides match TRBD2. The junction had 11 bases not matched to a gene; V was cut back by 3 bases and J by 2 bases. CDR3 length: 18 residues. CDR1 and CDR2 from the germline V gene are ENHRY and SYGVKD. DNA of the CDR3: TGTGCCATCAGTGAACCTAGCGGGGGGTCAAGGACTCAAGAGACCCAGTACTTC. Its translation: CAISEPSGGSRTQETQYF.

The rearrangement uses TRBV4-1 and TRBJ2-1; 12 bases are shared with TRBD2. CDR3 size: 15 residues. CDR1 is MGHRA and CDR2 is YSYEKL in the germline V gene. The trim removed 2 bases at V and 6 bases at J, leaving 2 bases unmatched. The CDR3 bases are TGCGCCAGCAGCCAACTAGCGGGGGGGAGCAATGAGCAGTTCTTC. It codes for CASSQLAGGSNEQFF.

This clonotype was observed a handful of times. V gene TRBV6-2 or TRBV6-3 combines with J gene TRBJ1-5, with D perhaps TRBD1 (6 bases). The CDR3 is 18 residues long. V lost 2 bases to trimming and J lost 2 bases, with 19 bases between them. Germline loops: CDR1 MNHEY, CDR2 SVGEGT. The CDR3 protein is CASSYINRVSGGNQPQHF. CDR3 in DNA: TGTGCCAGCAGTTACATCAACAGGGTGAGCGGCGGCAATCAGCCCCAGCATTTT.

The V gene is TRBV24-1, the J gene TRBJ2-1, with TRBD1 matching over 9 bases. Unmatched junction bases numbered 1, after V lost 2 bases and J lost 9 bases. This CDR3 contains 13 residues. Germline CDR1 and CDR2: KGHDR and SFDVKD. CDR3 bases: TGTGCCACCAGTGATTCACAGGGGGCTGAGCAGTTCTTC. This gives the protein CATSDSQGAEQFF.

The genes are TRBV13 and TRBJ2-1; D uncertain. CDR1 and CDR2 from the germline V gene are PRHDT and FYEKMQ (reference sequence). V lost 10 bases and J 4 bases, leaving 17 bases between the germline ends. This CDR3 is 14 amino acids long. The CDR3 DNA sequence: TGTGCCAACAGTGAAGCACCTATTTACAATGAGCAGTTCTTC. Encoded protein: CANSEAPIYNEQFF. Looking up the rest from reference TRBV13 and TRBJ2-1 gives the full variable domain: AAGVIQSPRHLIKEKRETATLKCYPIPRHDTVYWYQQGPGQDPQFLISFYEKMQSDKGSIPDRFSAQQFSDYHSELNMSSLELGDSALYFCANSEAPIYNEQFFGPGTRLTVL.

This clonotype turned up a few times. The chain links TRBV2 to TRBJ2-4, with a weak D call TRBD2 (5 bases). CDR1 is SNHLY, CDR2 FYNNEI, per germline. V gave up 6 bases and J gave up 10 bases, with 13 bases separating them. This CDR3 region has 12 residues. CDR3 sequence (DNA): TGTGCCAGCAGAGGAGCGGATACAATTCAGTACTTC. It yields the protein CASRGADTIQYF.

This clonotype was observed at least ten times. The rearrangement joins TRBV30 to TRBJ1-3, with D possibly being TRBD1 (6 bases). Germline V gene sequence: CDR1 GTSNPN, CDR2 SVGIG (reference sequence). V was trimmed by 4 bases and J by 0 bases, leaving 10 bases between them. The CDR3 covers 14 residues. The CDR3 DNA sequence: TGTGCCTGGATCGACAGGAACTCTGGAAACACCATATATTTT. Translation gives CAWIDRNSGNTIYF.

CDR3 DNA: TGTGCCAGTAAGGGGGGCAGGGGGGGCTACAATGAGCAGTTCTTC. Its protein product is CASKGGRGGYNEQFF. The rearrangement joins TRBV19 to TRBJ2-1; D tentatively reads TRBD1 or TRBD2 (7 bases each). The CDR3 extends over 15 amino acids. Trimming took 7 bases from V and 3 from J, leaving 16 bases between them. Germline assignment: CDR1 LNHDA and CDR2 SQIVND (reference sequence).

This clonotype was counted at least ten times. This chain connects TRBV20-1 to TRBJ2-5; D may be TRBD2 (5 bases). This CDR3 is 15 amino acids long. Germline lookup yields CDR1 DFQATT and CDR2 SNEGSKA (reference sequence). The V end was cut by 6 bases, the J end by 5 bases, with 22 bases between. The CDR3: CSATPPRVKVETQYF. CDR3 DNA sequence: TGCAGTGCAACCCCACCGAGGGTTAAGGTGGAGACCCAGTACTTC.

This clonotype was observed at least ten times. The J gene is TRBJ1-4, the V gene TRBV18; D unresolved. Germline CDR1 KGHSH, CDR2 LQKENI. The V gene lost 1 base and the J gene lost 0 bases, with 6 bases spanning the gap. The CDR3 spans 15 residues. The CDR3 spells CASSPQEPTNEKLFF. CDR3 bases: TGTGCCAGCTCACCACAAGAACCAACTAATGAAAAACTGTTTTTT. The full variable domain, completed using reference TRBV18 and TRBJ1-4, is NAGVMQNPRHLVRRRGQEARLRCSPMKGHSHVYWYRQLPEEGLKFMVYLQKENIIDESGMPKERFSAEFPKEGPSILRIQQVVRGDSAAYFCASSPQEPTNEKLFFGSGTQLSVL.